This T cell receptor (beta chain) originates from a study of blood T cell repertoires in COVID-19. On the study more broadly: PBMCs, B-cell-depleted T cells, or T cells were the source of the cDNA or gDNA that made up the material.

The germline CDR1 and CDR2 sequences are MGHRA and YSYEKL. The trim removed 2 bases at V and 5 bases at J, leaving 2 bases unmatched. This CDR3 region has 15 residues. TCRdb's copy holds only in-frame clones and misses some; the assay was immunoSEQ multiplex PCR. Here the sample spans 150,000 or so clones, around 88% being singletons. The sequence derives from a human donor in a cohort sampled during active COVID-19. Source material: peripheral blood. The chain has TRBV4-1 and TRBJ2-1, with 11 nucleotides matching TRBD2. CDR3 bases: TGCGCCAGCAGCCAATCGGGACTAGCGGACAATGAGCAGTTCTTC. Translating gives CASSQSGLADNEQFF.